These 21 T cell receptor beta chains came from one sample sequenced in a study of shared clonotypes between healthy human individuals. Assay used: immunoSEQ multiplex PCR; TCRdb lists only in-frame clones, some missing. The table records millions of clones, roughly 92% of them present only once. Specimen: naive CD4+ T cells sorted from blood. The subset: CD45RA+ positively selected. The receptors shown here come from a man in his late teens or twenties in good health.

Comment on this clone: Other nucleotide sequences in the sample specify the same CDR3. V usage is TRBV5-1 and J usage is TRBJ2-1; 9 bases align to TRBD1. From germline, CDR1 is SGHRS and CDR2 YFSETQ. The ends lost 0 bases at V and 8 bases at J; junction bases unmatched: 0. The CDR3 contains 13 residues. CDR3 loop: CASSLGQGDEQFF. The CDR3 nucleotides read TGCGCCAGCAGCTTGGGACAGGGGGATGAGCAGTTCTTC.

V is TRBV20-1 and J is TRBJ2-1; D not resolved. The CDR3 runs to 10 residues. V was trimmed by 7 bases and J by 8 bases, leaving 9 bases between them. Germline CDR1 reads DFQATT; CDR2 reads SNEGSKA (reference sequence). Here the CDR3 reads CSGTKDEQFF. DNA of the CDR3: TGCAGTGGGACCAAGGATGAGCAGTTCTTC.

The chain couples TRBV19 to TRBJ1-6, with D unresolved. The V end lost 2 bases, the J end lost 8 bases, and 4 bases lay between the germline ends. Germline values: CDR1 LNHDA, CDR2 SQIVND (reference sequence). The CDR3 has 12 amino acids. This CDR3 is CASSIRDSPLHF. The CDR3 DNA is TGTGCCAGTAGTATACGTGATTCACCCCTCCACTTT.

This chain connects TRBV7-9 to TRBJ1-2; D may be TRBD1 (6 bases). V was cut by 5 bases and J by 8 bases, with 15 bases left in between. This CDR3 contains 13 residues. CDR1 is SEHNR and CDR2 is FQNEAQ in the germline V gene (reference sequence). The CDR3 protein is CASSRQEAGGYTF. In nucleotides, the CDR3 is TGTGCCAGCAGCCGACAGGAGGCGGGCGGCTACACCTTC.

The chain has TRBV30 and TRBJ2-5; 13 nucleotides line up with TRBD2. The V gene's germline CDR1 is GTSNPN and CDR2 SVGIG (reference sequence). The CDR3 loop spans 18 amino acids. The ends lost 0 bases at V and 5 bases at J; junction bases unmatched: 12. The CDR3 DNA reads TGTGCCTGGAGTGTTGCACTAGCGGGGGGGGCGAGCGCGGAGACCCAGTACTTC. This encodes CAWSVALAGGASAETQYF.

The rearrangement joins TRBV6-6 to TRBJ2-3, with no clear D. V was clipped by 8 bases and J by 3 bases, with 9 bases between them. The germline CDR1 and CDR2 sequences are MNHNY and SVGAGI (reference sequence). The CDR3 sequence is 12 residues long. The CDR3 sequence is CASGGRTDTQYF. CDR3 bases: TGTGCCAGCGGCGGCAGGACAGATACGCAGTATTTT.

Here the CDR3 reads CASSVGDFFTGELFF. CDR3 nucleotides: TGTGCCAGCAGCGTAGGGGACTTCTTCACCGGGGAGCTGTTTTTT. The chain employs TRBV9 and TRBJ2-2; TRBD2 is a possible D gene (6 bases). The V end was cut by 0 bases, the J end by 4 bases, with 10 bases between. The CDR3 contains 15 residues. Looked up from germline, CDR1 is SGDLS and CDR2 is YYNGEE.

The chain joins TRBV5-1 to TRBJ1-1; weak D call: TRBD1 (5 bases). Looked up from germline, CDR1 is SGHRS and CDR2 is YFSETQ. Trimming stripped 4 bases from V and 0 bases from J, with 13 bases between. The CDR3 sequence is 15 residues long. The CDR3 DNA is TGCGCCAGCAGCGAAGGGGCGAGCTTGAACACTGAAGCTTTCTTT. Its protein is CASSEGASLNTEAFF.

The chain links TRBV28 to TRBJ2-1; TRBD1 agrees at 8 bases. This CDR3 has 15 residues. With V trimmed by 6 bases and J by 5 bases, 9 bases remained unmatched. CDR1 and CDR2 from the germline V gene are MDHEN and SYDVKM. The CDR3 DNA sequence: TGTGCCAGCAGGCCTGGGGACAGGAGCAACAATGAGCAGTTCTTC. Translating it yields CASRPGDRSNNEQFF.

The CDR3 region has the DNA TGTGCCAGCAGCCAGAGCGGGACTAGTGGGTGGGGAAGCACAGATACGCAGTATTTT. Translating gives CASSQSGTSGWGSTDTQYF. The chain has TRBV4-2 and TRBJ2-3, with TRBD2 identical over 8 bases. V shed 3 bases, J shed 0 bases, and the junction held 14 bases outside the gene matches. Germline loops: CDR1 LGHNA, CDR2 YNFKEQ. The CDR3 loop spans 19 amino acids.

This chain connects TRBV11-2 to TRBJ2-5; a weak D match, TRBD1 (5 bases). Deletions cut 5 bases from V and 7 bases from J, with 17 bases between. Germline CDR1 is SGHAT and CDR2 is FQNNGV. This CDR3 has 14 amino acids. The CDR3 loop is CASSPTQGSWTQYF. The CDR3, as DNA: TGTGCCAGCAGCCCCACGCAGGGAAGTTGGACCCAGTACTTC.

In DNA form, the CDR3 reads TGCGCCAGCAGCCAGGCATTGGGACAGCCTGAGCAGTTCTTC. Its translation: CASSQALGQPEQFF. The chain has TRBV4-3 and TRBJ2-1, with TRBD1 matching over 7 bases. V shed 3 bases and J 9 bases; nucleotides not matched to a gene: 8. CDR1 LGHNA and CDR2 YSLEER come from the germline V gene. The CDR3 covers 14 residues.

V usage is TRBV7-8 and J usage is TRBJ1-3; D not resolved. The CDR3 has 16 amino acids. Trimming took off 4 bases at V and 0 bases at J, with 13 bases between the two ends. Germline V gene sequence: CDR1 SGHVS, CDR2 FQNEAQ. The CDR3 region is CASSSLDTLSGNTIYF. The CDR3, as DNA: TGTGCCAGCAGCTCACTAGACACCCTCTCTGGAAACACCATATATTTT.

The chain links TRBV5-1 to TRBJ1-1; possibly TRBD1 for D (5 bases). The CDR3 is 13 amino acids. Between the trimmed V and J ends, which lost 6 bases and 3 bases, there was a span of 12 bases. The germline V gene encodes CDR1 SGHRS and CDR2 YFSETQ. CDR3 nucleotide sequence: TGCGCCAGCACCCCCGAAGGGGACACTGAAGCTTTCTTT. Translating it yields CASTPEGDTEAFF.

The chain uses TRBV11-2 and TRBJ2-7, with TRBD1 as a possible D gene (5 bases). Germline CDR1 is SGHAT and CDR2 is FQNNGV. The ends were cut back, 5 bases at V and 2 bases at J, with 13 bases in the middle. The CDR3 sequence is 14 residues long. CDR3 loop: CASSPLTATYEQYF. CDR3 coding DNA: TGTGCCAGCAGCCCCCTGACAGCTACCTACGAGCAGTACTTC.

The chain links TRBV5-1 to TRBJ2-5, with TRBD2 identical over 9 bases. The CDR3 length is 16 residues. CDR1 is SGHRS and CDR2 is YFSETQ in the germline V gene. Trimming at V came to 0 bases and at J to 1 base, leaving 4 bases not matched to a gene. The CDR3: CASSLGTSVPQETQYF. DNA for the CDR3: TGCGCCAGCAGCTTGGGGACTAGCGTCCCCCAAGAGACCCAGTACTTC.

This chain joins TRBV10-2 and TRBJ2-5, with D uncertain. Deletions cut 3 bases from V and 0 bases from J, with 14 bases between. Germline values: CDR1 WSHSY, CDR2 SAAADI. The CDR3 spans 16 residues. The CDR3, as DNA: TGCGCCAGCAGTGACCTAGGTGGTCGCTACCAAGAGACCCAGTACTTC. This codes for CASSDLGGRYQETQYF.

This clone was seen once. The V and J genes are TRBV7-9 and TRBJ2-5; D may correspond to TRBD1 or TRBD2 (5 bases each). The germline V gene has CDR1 SEHNR and CDR2 FQNEAQ (reference sequence). The CDR3 is made up of 15 amino acids. The ends were cut back, 4 bases at V and 2 bases at J, with 14 bases in the middle. CDR3 nucleotides: TGTGCCAGCAGCTCCACGGGGACGGTACAAGAGACCCAGTACTTC. It encodes CASSSTGTVQETQYF.

This sequence joins TRBV5-1 and TRBJ2-7; 10 bases agree with TRBD2. CDR3 length: 16 amino acids. CDR1 is SGHRS and CDR2 is YFSETQ in the germline V gene. J was trimmed by 1 base and V by 4 bases; bases with no gene match: 8. The CDR3, as DNA: TGCGCCAGCAGCATGGGACTAGCGTTAGCTTCCTACGAGCAGTACTTC. It yields the protein CASSMGLALASYEQYF.

The sample holds a few counts of this clone. The V call is TRBV28, the J call TRBJ1-2; D is perhaps TRBD1 (5 bases). Trimming shortened V by 6 bases and J by 6 bases, and 17 bases separated the two germline ends. This CDR3 has 14 amino acids. Per the germline V gene, CDR1 is MDHEN and CDR2 is SYDVKM. The DNA for the CDR3 is TGTGCCAGCAGCCCTCCAGGGCAGGCAAATGGCTACACCTTC. This gives the protein CASSPPGQANGYTF.

This clone appeared a single time. CDR3 DNA: TGCGCCAGCAGACGAGCAGGGGATACGCAGTATTTT. This codes for CASRRAGDTQYF. The chain has TRBV4-1 and TRBJ2-3; tentatively, D is TRBD1 (5 bases). CDR3 length: 12 residues. Germline V gene sequence: CDR1 MGHRA, CDR2 YSYEKL. Trimming took off 6 bases at V and 6 bases at J, with 10 bases between the two ends.